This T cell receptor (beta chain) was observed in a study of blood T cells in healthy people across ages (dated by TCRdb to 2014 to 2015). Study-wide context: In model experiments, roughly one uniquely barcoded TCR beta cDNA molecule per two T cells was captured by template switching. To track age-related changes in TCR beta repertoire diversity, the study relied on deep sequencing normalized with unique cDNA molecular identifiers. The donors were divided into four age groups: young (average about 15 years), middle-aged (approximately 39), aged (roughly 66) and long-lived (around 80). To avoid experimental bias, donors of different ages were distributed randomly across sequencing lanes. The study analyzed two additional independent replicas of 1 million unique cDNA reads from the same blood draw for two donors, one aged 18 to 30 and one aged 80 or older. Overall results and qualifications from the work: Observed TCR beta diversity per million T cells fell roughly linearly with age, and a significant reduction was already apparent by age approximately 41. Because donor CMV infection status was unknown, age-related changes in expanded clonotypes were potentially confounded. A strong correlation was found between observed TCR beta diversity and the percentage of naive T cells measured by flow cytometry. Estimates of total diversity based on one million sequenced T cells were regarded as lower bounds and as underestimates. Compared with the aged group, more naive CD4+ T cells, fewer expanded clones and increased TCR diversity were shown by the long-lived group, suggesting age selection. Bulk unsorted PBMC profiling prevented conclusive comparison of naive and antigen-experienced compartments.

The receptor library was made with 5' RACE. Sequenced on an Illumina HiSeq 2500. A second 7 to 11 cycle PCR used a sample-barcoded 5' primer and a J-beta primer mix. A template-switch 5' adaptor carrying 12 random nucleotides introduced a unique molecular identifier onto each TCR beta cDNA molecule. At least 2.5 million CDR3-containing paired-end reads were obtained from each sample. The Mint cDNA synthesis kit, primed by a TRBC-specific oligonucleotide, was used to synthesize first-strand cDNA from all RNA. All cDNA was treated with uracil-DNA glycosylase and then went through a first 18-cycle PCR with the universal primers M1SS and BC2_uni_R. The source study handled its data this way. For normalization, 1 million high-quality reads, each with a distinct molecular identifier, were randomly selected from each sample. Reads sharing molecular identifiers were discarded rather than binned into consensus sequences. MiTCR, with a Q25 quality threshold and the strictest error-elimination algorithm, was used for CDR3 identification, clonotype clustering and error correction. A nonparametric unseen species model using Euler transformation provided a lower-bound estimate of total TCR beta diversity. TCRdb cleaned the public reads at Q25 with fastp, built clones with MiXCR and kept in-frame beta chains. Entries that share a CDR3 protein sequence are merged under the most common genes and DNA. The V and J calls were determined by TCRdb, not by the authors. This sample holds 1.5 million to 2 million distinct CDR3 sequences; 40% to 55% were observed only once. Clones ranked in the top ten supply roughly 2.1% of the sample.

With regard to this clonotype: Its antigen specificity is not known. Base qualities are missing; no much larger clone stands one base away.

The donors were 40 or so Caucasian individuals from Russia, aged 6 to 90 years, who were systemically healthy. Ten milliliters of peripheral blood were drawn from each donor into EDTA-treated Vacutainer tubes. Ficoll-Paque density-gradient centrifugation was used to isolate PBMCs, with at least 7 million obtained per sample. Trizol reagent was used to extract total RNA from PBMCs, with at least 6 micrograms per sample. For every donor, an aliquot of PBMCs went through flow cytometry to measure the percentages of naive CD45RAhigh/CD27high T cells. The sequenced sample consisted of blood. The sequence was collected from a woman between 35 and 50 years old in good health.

The CDR3 region reads CSARPFNYGYTF. The nucleotide sequence reads as follows: TGCAGTGCTAGACCTTTTAACTATGGCTACACCTTC. The chain couples TRBV20-1 to TRBJ1-2, with no confidently assigned D gene. The CDR3 has 12 amino acids, counting the end cysteine and phenylalanine. The entry retains the CDR3 DNA only, 36 bases that are in frame from base 1. The germline V gene (reference sequence) yields DFQATT for CDR1 and SNEGSKA for CDR2. V and J are truncated by 2 bases and 1 base respectively, leaving an intervening sequence of 5 bases.